The sample holds a few counts of the clone carrying this T cell receptor (beta chain). No antigen is known for it. This sample stems from a study of response to subunit inactivated influenza vaccine. MiXCR was run by TCRdb on the RT-PCR reads, yielding one entry per CDR3 protein. The sample includes a few hundred thousand distinct CDR3 sequences, approximately 23% of them seen just once. This CDR3 region has 15 residues. V gave up 0 bases and J gave up 2 bases; unmatched junction bases: 4. CDR1 is MGHRA and CDR2 is YSYEKL in the germline V gene. The study's findings and limits: Few new T cells, the authors suggested, are recruited by each seasonal influenza vaccination.

The sequence was collected from a man aged 45-69 years who received an inactivated influenza vaccine. The V call is TRBV4-1, the J call TRBJ2-7, with TRBD2 matching over 7 bases. This material consisted of PBMCs from blood, taken less than 22 months after vaccination. The CDR3 loop reads CASSQDDGGAYEQYF. The CDR3 DNA is TGCGCCAGCAGCCAAGATGATGGGGGGGCCTACGAGCAGTACTTC.